The TCR beta chain described here comes from a study of identical twins. Findings and caveats of the study: Monozygotic twins shared more out-of-frame TCR alpha than recombination models predicted. Analyses of zero insertions could, in part, be confounded by invariant MAIT and iNKT cells.

TCRdb re-derived calls from the 5' RACE reads in MiXCR, one entry per CDR3 protein. Of approximately 490,000 distinct CDR3 sequences listed, about 20% are singletons. This clonotype was picked up many times. What it binds is not known. These data are also associated with another study on yellow fever vaccine responses in identical twins.

The receptor comes from a woman aged 18-29 years in good health. The specimen sequenced was CD4+ T cells sorted from blood.

As DNA, the CDR3 is TGTGCCAGCAGTTTAGGTTTAGGAAACTACGAGCAGTACTTC. The encoded protein is CASSLGLGNYEQYF. J is TRBJ2-7 and V is TRBV12-3 or TRBV12-4; D uncertain. This CDR3 is 14 amino acids long. The germline V and J ends were trimmed by 1 base and 3 bases, with 10 bases remaining between them.